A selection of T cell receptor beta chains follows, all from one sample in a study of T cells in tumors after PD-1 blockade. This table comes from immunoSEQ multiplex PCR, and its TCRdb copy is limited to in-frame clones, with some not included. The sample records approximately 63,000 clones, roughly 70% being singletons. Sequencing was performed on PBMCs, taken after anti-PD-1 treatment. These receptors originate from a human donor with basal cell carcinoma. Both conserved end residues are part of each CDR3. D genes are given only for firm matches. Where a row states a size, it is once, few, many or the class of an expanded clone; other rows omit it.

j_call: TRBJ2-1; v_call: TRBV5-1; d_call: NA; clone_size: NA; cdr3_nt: TGCGCCAGCAGCCCCTGGGGATATGAGCAGTTCTTC; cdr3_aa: CASSPWGYEQFF
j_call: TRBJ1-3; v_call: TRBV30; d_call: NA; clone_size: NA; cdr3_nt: TGTGCCTGGATGAATTCTGGAAACACCATATATTTT; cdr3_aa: CAWMNSGNTIYF
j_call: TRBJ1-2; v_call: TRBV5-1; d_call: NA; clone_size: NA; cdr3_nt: TGCGCCAGCAGCACTGGAACAGGGTATAGTGACTATGGCTACACCTTC; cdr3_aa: CASSTGTGYSDYGYTF
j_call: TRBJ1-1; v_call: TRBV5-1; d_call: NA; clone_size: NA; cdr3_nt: TGCGCCAGCAGCCCAGAAATACAGGGACTTGGGGAAGCTTTCTTT; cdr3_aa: CASSPEIQGLGEAFF
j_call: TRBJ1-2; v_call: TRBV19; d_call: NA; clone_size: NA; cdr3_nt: TGTGCCAGTAGTATCAAACAGGTCAACTATGGCTACACCTTC; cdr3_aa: CASSIKQVNYGYTF
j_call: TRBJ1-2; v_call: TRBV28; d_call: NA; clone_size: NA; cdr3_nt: TGTGCCAGCAGTCCGCCCGAAGGGCCCAACTATGGCTACACCTTC; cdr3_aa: CASSPPEGPNYGYTF
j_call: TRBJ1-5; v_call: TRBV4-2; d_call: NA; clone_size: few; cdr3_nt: TGTGCCAGCAGCCAAGACGATAGCAATCAGCCCCAGCATTTT; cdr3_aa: CASSQDDSNQPQHF
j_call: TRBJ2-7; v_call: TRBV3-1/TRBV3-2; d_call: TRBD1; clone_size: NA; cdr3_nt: TGTGCCAGCAGATCCCCGGGACAGGGGCGCGAGCAGTACTTC; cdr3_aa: CASRSPGQGREQYF
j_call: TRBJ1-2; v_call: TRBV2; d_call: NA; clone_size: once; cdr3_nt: TGTGCCAGCAGTGAAGGGTGGGGGGATGGCTACACCTTC; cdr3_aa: CASSEGWGDGYTF
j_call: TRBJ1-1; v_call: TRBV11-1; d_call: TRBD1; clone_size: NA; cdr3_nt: TGTGCCAGCAGCCCCCAGACAGGGCAGAACACTGAAGCTTTCTTT; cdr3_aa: CASSPQTGQNTEAFF
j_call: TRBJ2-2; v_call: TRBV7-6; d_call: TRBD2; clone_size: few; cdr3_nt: TGTGCCAGCAGCCCGAAAAGAGCGGGGGGTGACACCGGGGAGCTGTTTTTT; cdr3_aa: CASSPKRAGGDTGELFF
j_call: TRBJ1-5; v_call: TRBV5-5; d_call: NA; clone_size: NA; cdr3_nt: TGTGCCAGCAGCTTGGAGCCAGTTAATCAGCCCCAGCATTTT; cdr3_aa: CASSLEPVNQPQHF
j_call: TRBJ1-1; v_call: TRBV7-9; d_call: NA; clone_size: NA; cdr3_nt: TGTGCCAGCAGCTTCGGGGGTCAGCACACTGAAGCTTTCTTT; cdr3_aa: CASSFGGQHTEAFF
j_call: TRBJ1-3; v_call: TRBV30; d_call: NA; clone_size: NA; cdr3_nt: TGTGCCTGGGGACCGGGGTCTGGAAACACCATATATTTT; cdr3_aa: CAWGPGSGNTIYF
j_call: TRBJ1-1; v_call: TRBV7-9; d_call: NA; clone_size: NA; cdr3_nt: TGTGCCAGCAGCCCCCGTATGGGCATAAACACTGAAGCTTTCTTT; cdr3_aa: CASSPRMGINTEAFF
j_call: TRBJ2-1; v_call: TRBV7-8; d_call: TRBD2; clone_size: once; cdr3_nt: TGTGCCAGCAGCTCGACCTCGGGACTAGGCTACAATGAGCAGTTCTTC; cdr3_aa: CASSSTSGLGYNEQFF
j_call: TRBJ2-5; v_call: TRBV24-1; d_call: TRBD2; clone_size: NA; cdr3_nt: TGTGCCACCAGTGATTTGGTGGGGGGGGAAGAGACCCAGTACTTC; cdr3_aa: CATSDLVGGEETQYF
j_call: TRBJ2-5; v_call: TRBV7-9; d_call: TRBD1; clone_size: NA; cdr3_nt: TGTGCCAGCAGCTCGACAGGGGGCGGACCCCAAGAGACCCAGTACTTC; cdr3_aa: CASSSTGGGPQETQYF
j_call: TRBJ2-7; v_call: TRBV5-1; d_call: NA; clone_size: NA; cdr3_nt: TGCGCCAGCAGCTTAGAAGCCGGGTCCATCTACGAGCAGTACTTC; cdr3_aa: CASSLEAGSIYEQYF
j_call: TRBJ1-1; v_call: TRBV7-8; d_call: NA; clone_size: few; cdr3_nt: TGTGCCAGCAGCTTAGTTTCCAGGGGAGGTACTGAAGCTTTCTTT; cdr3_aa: CASSLVSRGGTEAFF
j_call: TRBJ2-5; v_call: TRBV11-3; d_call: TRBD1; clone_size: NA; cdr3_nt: TGTGCCAGCAGCGGCCGGGACAGACAACCCCAGTACTTC; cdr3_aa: CASSGRDRQPQYF
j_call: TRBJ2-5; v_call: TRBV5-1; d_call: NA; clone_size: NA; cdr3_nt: TGCGCCAGCAGCTTACGGGGCCAAGAGACCCAGTACTTC; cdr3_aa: CASSLRGQETQYF
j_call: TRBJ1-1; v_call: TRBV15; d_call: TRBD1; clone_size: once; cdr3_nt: TGTGCCACCAGCAGGGGGAAACAGGGGGAGAACACTGAAGCTTTCTTT; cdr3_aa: CATSRGKQGENTEAFF
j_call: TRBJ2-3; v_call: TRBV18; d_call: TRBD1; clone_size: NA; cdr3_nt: TGTGCCAGCTCAACAGGGGTTGGAGATACGCAGTATTTT; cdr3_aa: CASSTGVGDTQYF
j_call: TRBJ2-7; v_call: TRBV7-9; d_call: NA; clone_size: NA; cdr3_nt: TGTGCCAGCAGCCCACCATCGTCCTACGAGCAGTACTTC; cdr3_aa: CASSPPSSYEQYF
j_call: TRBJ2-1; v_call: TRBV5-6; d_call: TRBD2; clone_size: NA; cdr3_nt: TGTGCCAGCAGCACGGGACTAGCCGCCAATGAGCAGTTCTTC; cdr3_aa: CASSTGLAANEQFF
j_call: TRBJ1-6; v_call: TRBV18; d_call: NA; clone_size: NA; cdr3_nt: TGTGCCAGCTCAGAAGGGGGGGCAACCTATAATTCACCCCTCCACTTT; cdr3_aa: CASSEGGATYNSPLHF
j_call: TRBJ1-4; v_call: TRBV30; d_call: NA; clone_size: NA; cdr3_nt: TGTGCCTGGAGAAAGGAACTTCCAACTAATGAAAAACTGTTTTTT; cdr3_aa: CAWRKELPTNEKLFF
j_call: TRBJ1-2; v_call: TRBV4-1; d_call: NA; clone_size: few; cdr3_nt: TGCGCCAGCAGCCAACAGGGTCTCCACACCTTC; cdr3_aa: CASSQQGLHTF
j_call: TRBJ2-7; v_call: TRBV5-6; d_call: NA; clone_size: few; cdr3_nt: TGTGCCAGCAGCGCTGGTGGTAAGCGCCTCTCCTACGAGCAGTACTTC; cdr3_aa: CASSAGGKRLSYEQYF
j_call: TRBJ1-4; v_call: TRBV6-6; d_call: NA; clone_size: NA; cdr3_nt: TGTGCCAGCACTCGGTCTACTGGAGAAAAACTGTTTTTT; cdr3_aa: CASTRSTGEKLFF
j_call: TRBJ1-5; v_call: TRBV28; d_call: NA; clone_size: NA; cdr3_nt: TGTGCCAGCAGTTTCGTCACGGGAAGCAATCAGCCCCAGCATTTT; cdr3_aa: CASSFVTGSNQPQHF